This T cell receptor beta chain was identified in a study of kidney transplant recipient with SARS-CoV-2 infection. The V end was cut by 4 bases, the J end by 4 bases, with 22 bases between. The CDR3 has 17 amino acids. TCRdb analysed the reads with MiXCR anew, one entry per CDR3 protein. Among 200,000 to 300,000 distinct CDR3 sequences, about 28% were seen once, and the ten largest hold roughly 7%. This clonotype was detected many times. Sample: a blood sample, taken at baseline and around day 120 from a kidney transplant recipient. The chain joins TRBV7-1 to TRBJ1-2; no clear D. Being an ORF, TRBV7-1 has a function that is uncertain. The sequence derives from a male patient aged 25 to 39 who had COVID-19 and was a kidney transplant recipient. Some T cells may be the graft donor's. CDR3 DNA: TGTGCCAGCAGCTGGTGTACTCACGAGGGAAAGACCTATGGCTACACCTTC. Protein: CASSWCTHEGKTYGYTF.